The 6 T cell receptor beta chains below were found in one sample sequenced in a study of blood T cell repertoires in COVID-19. The data were produced by immunoSEQ multiplex PCR, yet TCRdb's version contains in-frame clones alone and is incomplete. The table includes under 250,000 clones, around 90% detected once. The sequenced material came from peripheral blood. These receptor sequences come from a man younger than 40 with COVID-19, enrolled during active disease.

V usage is TRBV6-1 and J usage is TRBJ1-4; D gene unclear. V was pared by 3 bases and J by 8 bases, with 16 bases between. CDR1 MNHNS and CDR2 SASEGT come from the germline V gene. The CDR3 spans 15 residues. This chain's CDR3 is CASSERRNSREKLFF. The CDR3 nucleotides are TGTGCCAGCAGTGAGAGACGCAACTCGCGGGAAAAACTGTTTTTT.

The sample holds one count of this clone. The rearrangement uses TRBV27 and TRBJ2-2; no reliable D call. In germline, CDR1 is MNHEY, CDR2 SMNVEV (reference sequence). This CDR3 contains 13 residues. Trimming pared 3 bases from V and 5 bases from J, leaving 7 bases between. The CDR3 is CASSFPGTGELFF. The CDR3 coding sequence is TGTGCCAGCAGTTTTCCCGGGACCGGGGAGCTGTTTTTT.

V and J are TRBV6-2 or TRBV6-3 and TRBJ2-1, with 9 nucleotides matching TRBD2. Germline-derived CDR1 and CDR2 are MNHEY and SVGEGT. The CDR3 runs 18 residues. The junction had 16 bases not matched to a gene; V was cut back by 2 bases and J by 8 bases. The CDR3: CASSYLGLASSRQHEQFF. In nucleotides, the CDR3 is TGTGCCAGCAGTTACCTTGGACTAGCGAGTTCACGTCAGCATGAGCAGTTCTTC.

The chain uses TRBV9 and TRBJ1-3; D unresolved. Germline loops: CDR1 SGDLS, CDR2 YYNGEE. Trimming stripped 0 bases from V and 0 bases from J, with 13 bases between. This CDR3 comprises 17 residues. CDR3 DNA sequence: TGTGCCAGCAGCGTAGAGGCGTGGGAGCCCTCTGGAAACACCATATATTTT. It codes for CASSVEAWEPSGNTIYF.

The chain combines TRBV11-3 with TRBJ2-3; TRBD1 aligns across 10 bases. Germline CDR1 and CDR2: SGHNT and YENEEA. This CDR3 has 15 residues. Losses at the gene ends were 4 bases for V and 1 base for J; bases not matched to a gene: 2. CDR3 in amino acids: CASSSGTGGTDTQYF. CDR3 DNA: TGTGCCAGCAGCTCCGGGACAGGGGGCACAGATACGCAGTATTTT.

The chain combines TRBV3-1 (or the pseudogene TRBV3-2) with TRBJ1-1; tentative D call: TRBD1 (6 bases). This CDR3 has 17 amino acids. Germline V gene sequence: CDR1 LGHDT, CDR2 YNNKEL (reference sequence). The V end lost 0 bases, the J end lost 0 bases, and 14 bases lay between the germline ends. This chain's CDR3 is CASSQEKGRGLNTEAFF. The DNA for the CDR3 is TGTGCCAGCAGCCAAGAAAAGGGCAGGGGCCTGAACACTGAAGCTTTCTTT.